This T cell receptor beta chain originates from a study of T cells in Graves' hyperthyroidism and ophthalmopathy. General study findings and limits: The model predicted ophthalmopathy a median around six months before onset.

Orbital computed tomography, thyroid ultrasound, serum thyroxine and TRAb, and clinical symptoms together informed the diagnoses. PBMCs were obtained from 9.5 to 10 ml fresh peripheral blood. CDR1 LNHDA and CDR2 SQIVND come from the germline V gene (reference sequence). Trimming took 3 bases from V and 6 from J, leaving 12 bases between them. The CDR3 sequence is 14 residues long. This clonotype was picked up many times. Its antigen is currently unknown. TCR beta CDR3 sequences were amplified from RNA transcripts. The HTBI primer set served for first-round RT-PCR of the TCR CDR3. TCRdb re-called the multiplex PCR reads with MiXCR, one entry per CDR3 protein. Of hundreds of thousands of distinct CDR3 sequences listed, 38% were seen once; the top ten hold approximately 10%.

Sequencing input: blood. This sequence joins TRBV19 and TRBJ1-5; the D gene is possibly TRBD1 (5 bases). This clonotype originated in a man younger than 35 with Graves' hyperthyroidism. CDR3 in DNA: TGTGCCAGTAGTATGTCCCTTAGGGGTCAGCCCCAGCATTTT. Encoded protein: CASSMSLRGQPQHF.